This T cell receptor beta chain derives from a study of identical twins. General observations from the study: Memory repertoires lacked the insertion deficit that abundant cord blood beta clonotypes showed.

The length of the CDR3 is 16 residues. The germline gives CDR1 LGHDT, CDR2 YNNKEL (reference sequence). TCRdb used MiXCR to reprocess the 5' RACE reads, holding one entry per CDR3 protein. The repertoire has roughly 710,000 distinct CDR3 sequences, roughly 6% of them found once; the top ten carry 1.5% to 2%. A note on this clonotype: Its matching antigen is unknown. The junction and the germline gene differ at one end; a read error may be behind it.

The chain recombines TRBV3-1 with TRBJ2-2; weak D call: TRBD1 (5 bases). Sequenced material: naive T cells sorted from blood. The TCR sequence derives from a man aged 18 to 29 in good health. CDR3 residues: CVSSPLSTANTGELFF. Here the CDR3 DNA reads TGTGTCAGCAGCCCCCTATCGACAGCGAACACCGGGGAGCTGTTTTTT.